The 21 T cell receptor beta chains in this list originate from one sample, sequenced in a study of blood T cell repertoires in COVID-19. Repertoires were generated with immunoSEQ multiplex PCR, while TCRdb's copy carries only in-frame clones and drops some. The repertoire includes more than 95,000 clones, 82% of them detected once, and around 18% sits in the top ten. Sequenced sample: peripheral blood. Every receptor here comes from a man aged 80 or over with acute or convalescent COVID-19.

The V and J genes are TRBV2 and TRBJ1-2; TRBD1 might be the D (5 bases). V was clipped by 10 bases and J by 3 bases, with 18 bases between them. The CDR3 is 14 amino acids. Germline loops: CDR1 SNHLY, CDR2 FYNNEI. The chain's CDR3 is CATLEGALYYGYTF. The DNA of the CDR3 is TGTGCCACTCTAGAAGGGGCGCTATACTATGGCTACACCTTC.

V is TRBV27 and J is TRBJ1-6; D not certain. The CDR3 is 15 amino acids. The germline gives CDR1 MNHEY, CDR2 SMNVEV (reference sequence). The V gene lost 6 bases and the J gene lost 0 bases, with 9 bases spanning the gap. The chain's CDR3 is CASRSGSSYNSPLHF. CDR3 bases: TGTGCCAGCAGGTCGGGAAGCTCCTATAATTCACCCCTCCACTTT.

The genes are TRBV7-2 and TRBJ1-4; unclear D gene. This CDR3 spans 14 amino acids. The ends were cut back, 4 bases at V and 4 bases at J, with 10 bases in the middle. Per germline, CDR1 SGHTA and CDR2 FQGNSA. The CDR3 spells CASSSGVSNEKLFF. The CDR3 nucleotides read TGTGCCAGCAGCTCGGGAGTTAGTAATGAAAAACTGTTTTTT.

The chain carries TRBV5-1 and TRBJ2-5, with 7 bases that match TRBD1. Trimming removed 4 bases from V and 2 bases from J; junction bases left unmatched: 2. CDR3 length: 13 amino acids. The germline V gene encodes CDR1 SGHRS and CDR2 YFSETQ. The CDR3: CASSPGQQETQYF. DNA for the CDR3: TGCGCCAGCAGCCCGGGACAGCAAGAGACCCAGTACTTC.

The genes are TRBV13 and TRBJ1-2; D gene uncertain. Germline CDR1 PRHDT, CDR2 FYEKMQ (reference sequence). V lost 5 bases and J 8 bases, leaving 18 bases between the germline ends. This CDR3 comprises 14 residues. Written as DNA, the CDR3 is TGTGCCAGCAGCCAGACTACAGAGGTAGGAGGCTACACCTTC. Its protein is CASSQTTEVGGYTF.

The rearrangement joins TRBV11-2 to TRBJ2-7, with D possibly being TRBD1 (6 bases). Per germline, CDR1 SGHAT and CDR2 FQNNGV. The V and J ends lost 4 bases and 1 base respectively, with 11 bases between them. CDR3 length equals 14 residues. CDR3 sequence reads: CASSWTTGSYEQYF. CDR3 in DNA: TGTGCCAGCAGCTGGACGACAGGATCCTACGAGCAGTACTTC.

The J gene is TRBJ2-1, the V gene TRBV6-5; possibly TRBD1 for D (7 bases). The V gene lost 8 bases and the J gene lost 0 bases, with 11 bases spanning the gap. The CDR3 sequence is 14 residues long. In germline, CDR1 is MNHEY, CDR2 SVGAGI. The chain's CDR3 is CASLQGGSYNEQFF. The CDR3 nucleotides read TGTGCCAGCCTTCAGGGGGGCTCCTACAATGAGCAGTTCTTC.

This clone has a handful of counts. This chain connects TRBV7-9 to TRBJ1-3; possibly TRBD1 for D (5 bases). The V gene lost 4 bases and the J gene lost 4 bases, with 14 bases spanning the gap. Germline values: CDR1 SEHNR, CDR2 FQNEAQ (reference sequence). The CDR3 sequence is 15 residues long. The CDR3 is CASSSAGFLGNTIYF. The CDR3, as DNA: TGTGCCAGCAGCTCCGCAGGGTTTTTGGGAAACACCATATATTTT.

The chain combines TRBV19 with TRBJ2-1, with D tentatively TRBD1 (5 bases). Trimming pared 3 bases from V and 1 base from J, leaving 22 bases between. The CDR3 has 19 amino acids. CDR1 and CDR2 from the germline V gene are LNHDA and SQIVND (reference sequence). CDR3 region: CASSILGRLVDSSYNEQFF. CDR3 coding DNA: TGTGCCAGTAGTATCTTGGGCCGACTCGTCGACAGTTCCTACAATGAGCAGTTCTTC.

This clone was recorded only once. J is TRBJ2-1 and V is TRBV6-5; D gene unclear. Germline CDR1 and CDR2: MNHEY and SVGAGI. This CDR3 contains 15 residues. The V and J ends lost 4 bases and 8 bases respectively, with 18 bases between them. The CDR3 loop is CASSSIPAAVDEQFF. The CDR3 bases are TGTGCCAGCAGTTCCATCCCGGCGGCAGTCGATGAGCAGTTCTTC.

This chain uses TRBV7-2 with TRBJ1-2; D gene uncertain. Looked up from germline, CDR1 is SGHTA and CDR2 is FQGNSA. The V and J ends lost 4 bases and 7 bases respectively, with 19 bases between them. There are 15 residues in the CDR3. The CDR3 sequence is CASSSALTLSSGYTF. The CDR3 bases are TGTGCCAGCAGCTCCGCCCTGACACTCAGCTCTGGCTACACCTTC.

The V gene is TRBV7-2, the J gene TRBJ1-5; D is unclear. V was shortened by 5 bases and J by 5 bases, with 10 bases between the two germline ends. Per germline, CDR1 SGHTA and CDR2 FQGNSA. The CDR3 totals 13 residues. The DNA for the CDR3 is TGTGCCAGCAGCCGAGGTCCGTATCAGCCCCAGCATTTT. Translating it yields CASSRGPYQPQHF.

The rearrangement links TRBV19 to TRBJ2-7, with D possibly TRBD2 on 5 matching bases. CDR1 and CDR2 (germline): LNHDA, SQIVND (reference sequence). The CDR3 covers 12 residues. V lost 10 bases and J 4 bases, leaving 14 bases between the germline ends. The CDR3 here is CATGKSLYEQYF. CDR3 sequence (DNA): TGTGCCACGGGGAAGAGCTTATACGAGCAGTACTTC.

The rearrangement uses TRBV30 and TRBJ1-2, with TRBD1 as a possible D gene (5 bases). V lost 2 bases, J lost 4 bases, and 11 bases lay in between. CDR1 is GTSNPN and CDR2 is SVGIG in the germline V gene (reference sequence). The CDR3 is made up of 13 amino acids. The CDR3 nucleotides are TGTGCCTGGAGTACTCAGGGCCTCTATGGCTACACCTTC. Amino acid sequence: CAWSTQGLYGYTF.

The chain recombines TRBV5-1 with TRBJ2-5; 8 bases line up with TRBD2. Germline lookup yields CDR1 SGHRS and CDR2 YFSETQ. CDR3 length: 14 residues. V lost 6 bases and J lost 2; bases outside the gene matches: 6. The CDR3 sequence: CASTTSGAQETQYF. In DNA form, the CDR3 reads TGCGCCAGCACCACTAGCGGAGCACAAGAGACCCAGTACTTC.

The genes are TRBV27 and TRBJ1-1; TRBD1 agrees at 10 bases. Germline-derived CDR1 and CDR2 are MNHEY and SMNVEV (reference sequence). The CDR3 loop spans 15 amino acids. J was trimmed by 2 bases and V by 7 bases; bases with no gene match: 7. CDR3 amino acids: CASKGQGLPNTEAFF. The DNA for the CDR3 is TGTGCCAGCAAGGGACAGGGGCTCCCCAACACTGAAGCTTTCTTT.

The V and J genes are TRBV7-2 and TRBJ2-1, with TRBD2 identical over 14 bases. Trimming cost V 1 base and J 8 bases; bases outside gene matches: 4. CDR1 and CDR2 from the germline V gene are SGHTA and FQGNSA. This CDR3 contains 16 residues. The CDR3 reads CASSLGGTSGSYEQFF. CDR3 DNA sequence: TGTGCCAGCAGCTTAGGAGGGACTAGCGGGAGTTATGAGCAGTTCTTC.

This chain connects TRBV11-2 to TRBJ2-3; 7 positions agree with TRBD1. The length of the CDR3 is 16 residues. The trim removed 6 bases at V and 1 base at J, leaving 10 bases unmatched. Germline CDR1 is SGHAT and CDR2 is FQNNGV. CDR3 bases: TGTGCCAGCAGTTATTTGAGGGGGCCACGCACAGATACGCAGTATTTT. Translated: CASSYLRGPRTDTQYF.

V and J are TRBV7-9 and TRBJ2-3, with 10 bases identical to TRBD2. V lost 3 bases to trimming and J lost 1 base; unmatched junction nucleotides: 1. Germline V gene lookup returns CDR1 SEHNR and CDR2 FQNEAQ (reference sequence). The CDR3 consists of 15 residues. In DNA, the CDR3 is TGTGCCAGCAGCTTTACTAGCGGGGGCACAGATACGCAGTATTTT. Its protein is CASSFTSGGTDTQYF.

CDR3 in DNA: TGTGCCAGCAGCCCCGGGACTAGCGTATCCTACGAGCAGTACTTC. It is translated as CASSPGTSVSYEQYF. This chain links TRBV7-2 with TRBJ2-7; 10 bases are a match to TRBD2. The V gene's germline CDR1 is SGHTA and CDR2 FQGNSA. The CDR3 runs 15 residues. Unmatched junction bases numbered 5, after V lost 5 bases and J lost 1 base.

This rearrangement joins TRBV16 to TRBJ1-6, with 7 bases that match TRBD1. The V segment lost 3 bases and the J segment 10 bases; nucleotides outside the gene matches: 6. Germline values: CDR1 KGHSY, CDR2 FQNENV. The CDR3 extends over 14 amino acids. The DNA for the CDR3 is TGTGCCAGCAGCCACCGACAGGGTAAATCACCCCTCCACTTT. This sequence encodes CASSHRQGKSPLHF. Full variable domain (rest looked up from reference TRBV16 and TRBJ1-6): GEEVAQTPKHLVRGEGQKAKLYCAPIKGHSYVFWYQQVLKNEFKFLISFQNENVFDETGMPKERFSAKCLPNSPCSLEIQATKLEDSAVYFCASSHRQGKSPLHFGNGTRLTVT.